The source of this T cell receptor beta chain is a study of blood T cell repertoires in COVID-19. Overall study: Some COVID-19 samples were acute and others convalescent; all came from the United States, Italy and Spain. Sources were T cells, B-cell-depleted T cells, or PBMCs; the material itself was cDNA or gDNA.

In the authors' methods: By means of reference gene primer amplification, nucleated cell counts were estimated. Generated by immunoSEQ multiplex PCR, the TCRdb table keeps only in-frame clones and is missing some. For V, J and clone size, that table is used; D and trimming come from the DNA. The profile shows 50,000 or so clones, over 80% of them singletons. The CDR3 is made up of 17 amino acids. Trimming removed 3 bases at V and 0 bases at J, with 15 bases between. Germline V gene lookup returns CDR1 MNHNS and CDR2 SASEGT. The source material was peripheral blood. This TCR came from a man aged 40-50 years with acute or convalescent COVID-19. The chain is built from TRBV6-1 and TRBJ1-5; possibly TRBD1 for D (6 bases). In DNA, the CDR3 is TGTGCCAGCAGTGAGACTGACAGGAGAAATAGCAATCAGCCCCAGCATTTT. Residues: CASSETDRRNSNQPQHF.